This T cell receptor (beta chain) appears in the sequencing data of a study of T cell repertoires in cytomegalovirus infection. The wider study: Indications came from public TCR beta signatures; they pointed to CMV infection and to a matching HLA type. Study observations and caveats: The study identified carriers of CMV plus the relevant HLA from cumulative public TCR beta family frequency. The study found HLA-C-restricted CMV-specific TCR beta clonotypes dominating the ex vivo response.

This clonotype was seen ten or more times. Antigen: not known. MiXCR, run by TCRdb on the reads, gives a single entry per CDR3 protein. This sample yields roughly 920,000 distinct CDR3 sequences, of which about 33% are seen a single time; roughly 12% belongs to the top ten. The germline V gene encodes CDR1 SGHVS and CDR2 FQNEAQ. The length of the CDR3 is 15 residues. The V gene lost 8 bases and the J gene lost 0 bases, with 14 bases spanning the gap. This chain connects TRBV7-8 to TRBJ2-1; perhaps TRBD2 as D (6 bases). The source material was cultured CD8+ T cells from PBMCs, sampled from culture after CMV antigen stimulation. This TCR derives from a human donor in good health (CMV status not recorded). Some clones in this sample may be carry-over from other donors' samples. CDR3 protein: CASGRRGYSYNEQFF. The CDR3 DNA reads TGTGCCAGCGGCCGACGGGGGTACTCCTACAATGAGCAGTTCTTC.